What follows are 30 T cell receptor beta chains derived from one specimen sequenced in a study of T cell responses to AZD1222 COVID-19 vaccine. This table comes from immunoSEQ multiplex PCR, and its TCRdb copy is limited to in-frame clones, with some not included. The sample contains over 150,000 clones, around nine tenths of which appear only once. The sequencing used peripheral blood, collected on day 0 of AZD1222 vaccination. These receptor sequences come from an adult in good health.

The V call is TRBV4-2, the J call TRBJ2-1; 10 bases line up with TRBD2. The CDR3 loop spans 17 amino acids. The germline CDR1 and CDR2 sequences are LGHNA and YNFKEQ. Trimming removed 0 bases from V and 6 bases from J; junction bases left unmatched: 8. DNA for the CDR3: TGTGCCAGCAGCCAAGACATAGCGGGGGGCCGGCGCAATGAGCAGTTCTTC. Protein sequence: CASSQDIAGGRRNEQFF.

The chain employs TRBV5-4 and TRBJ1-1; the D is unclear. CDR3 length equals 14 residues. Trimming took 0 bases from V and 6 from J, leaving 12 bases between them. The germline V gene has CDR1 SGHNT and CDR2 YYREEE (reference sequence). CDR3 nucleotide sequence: TGTGCCAGCAGCTTGGACAGCGCCCTGCCTGAAGCTTTCTTT. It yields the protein CASSLDSALPEAFF.

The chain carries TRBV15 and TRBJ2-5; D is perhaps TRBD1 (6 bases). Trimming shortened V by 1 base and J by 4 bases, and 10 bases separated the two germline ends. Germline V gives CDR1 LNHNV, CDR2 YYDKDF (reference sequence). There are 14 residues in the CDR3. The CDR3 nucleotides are TGTGCCACCAGCAGAGGCAACAGGGTAGAGACCCAGTACTTC. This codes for CATSRGNRVETQYF.

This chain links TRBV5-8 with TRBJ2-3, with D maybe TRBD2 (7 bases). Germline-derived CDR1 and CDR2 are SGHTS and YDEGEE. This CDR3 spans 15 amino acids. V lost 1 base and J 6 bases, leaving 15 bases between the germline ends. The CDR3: CASSLSGGREDTQYF. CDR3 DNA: TGTGCCAGCAGCTTGTCCGGGGGGCGCGAGGATACGCAGTATTTT.

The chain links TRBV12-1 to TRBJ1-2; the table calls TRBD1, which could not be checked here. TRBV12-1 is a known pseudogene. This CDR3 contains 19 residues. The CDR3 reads CASSFAKHPGGKDNYGYTF. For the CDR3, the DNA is TGTGCCAGCAGCTTTGCGAAACACCCAGGGGGAAAGGATAACTATGGCTACACCTTC.

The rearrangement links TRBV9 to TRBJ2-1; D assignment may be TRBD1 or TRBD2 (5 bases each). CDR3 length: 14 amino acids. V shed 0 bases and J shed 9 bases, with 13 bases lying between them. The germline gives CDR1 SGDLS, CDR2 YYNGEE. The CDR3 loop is CASSVDPWGTEQFF. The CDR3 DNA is TGTGCCAGCAGCGTAGACCCCTGGGGGACTGAGCAGTTCTTC.

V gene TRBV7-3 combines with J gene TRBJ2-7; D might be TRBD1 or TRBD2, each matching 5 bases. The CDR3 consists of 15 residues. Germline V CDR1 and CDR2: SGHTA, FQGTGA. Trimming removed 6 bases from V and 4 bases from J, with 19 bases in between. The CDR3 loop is CASSFYPGPGYEQYF. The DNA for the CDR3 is TGTGCCAGCAGTTTTTACCCGGGACCTGGGTACGAGCAGTACTTC. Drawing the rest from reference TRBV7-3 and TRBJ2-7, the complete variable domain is GAGVSQTPSNKVTEKGKYVELRCDPISGHTALYWYRQSLGQGPEFLIYFQGTGAADDSGLPNDRFFAVRPEGSVSTLKIQRTERGDSAVYLCASSFYPGPGYEQYFGPGTRLTVT.

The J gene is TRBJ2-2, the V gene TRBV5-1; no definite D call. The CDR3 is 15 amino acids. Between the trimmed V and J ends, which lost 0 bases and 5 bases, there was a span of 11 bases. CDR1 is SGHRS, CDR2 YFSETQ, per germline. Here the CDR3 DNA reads TGCGCCAGCAGCTTGGGACACCCTATGACCGGGGAGCTGTTTTTT. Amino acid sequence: CASSLGHPMTGELFF.

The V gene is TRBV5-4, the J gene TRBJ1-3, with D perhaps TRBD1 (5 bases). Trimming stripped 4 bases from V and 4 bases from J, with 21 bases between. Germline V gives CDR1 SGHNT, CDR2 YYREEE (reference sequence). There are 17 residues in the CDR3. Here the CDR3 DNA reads TGTGCCAGCAGCCTGGGAGGTGGCAGGGCTTACGGAAACACCATATATTTT. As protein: CASSLGGGRAYGNTIYF.

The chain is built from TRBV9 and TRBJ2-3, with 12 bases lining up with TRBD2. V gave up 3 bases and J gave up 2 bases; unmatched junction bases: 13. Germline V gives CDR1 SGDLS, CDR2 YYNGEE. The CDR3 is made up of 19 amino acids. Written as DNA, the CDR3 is TGTGCCAGCAGCGCAAACCTAGCGGGGGGGGCTTCAAACACAGATACGCAGTATTTT. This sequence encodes CASSANLAGGASNTDTQYF. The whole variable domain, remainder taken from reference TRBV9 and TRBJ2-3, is DSGVTQTPKHLITATGQRVTLRCSPRSGDLSVYWYQQSLDQGLQFLIQYYNGEERAKGNILERFSAQQFPDLHSELNLSSLELGDSALYFCASSANLAGGASNTDTQYFGPGTRLTVL.

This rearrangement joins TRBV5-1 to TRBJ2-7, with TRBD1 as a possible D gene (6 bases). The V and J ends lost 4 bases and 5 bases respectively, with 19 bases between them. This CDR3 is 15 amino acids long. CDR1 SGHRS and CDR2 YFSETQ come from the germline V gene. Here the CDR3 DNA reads TGCGCCAGCAGCCCAACGACAGGTCCCCTCGACGAGCAGTACTTC. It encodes CASSPTTGPLDEQYF.

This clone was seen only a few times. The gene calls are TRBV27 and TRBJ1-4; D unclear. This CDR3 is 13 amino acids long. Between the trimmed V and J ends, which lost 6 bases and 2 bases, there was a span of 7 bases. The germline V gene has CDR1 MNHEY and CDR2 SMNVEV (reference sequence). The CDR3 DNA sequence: TGTGCCAGCAGCAGTTTGACTAATGAAAAACTGTTTTTT. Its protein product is CASSSLTNEKLFF.

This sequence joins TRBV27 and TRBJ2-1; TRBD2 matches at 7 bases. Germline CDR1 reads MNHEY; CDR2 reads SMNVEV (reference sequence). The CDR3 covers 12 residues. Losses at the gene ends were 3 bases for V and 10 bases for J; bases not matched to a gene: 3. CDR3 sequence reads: CASSFYGGEQFF. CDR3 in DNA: TGTGCCAGCAGTTTTTACGGGGGGGAGCAGTTCTTC.

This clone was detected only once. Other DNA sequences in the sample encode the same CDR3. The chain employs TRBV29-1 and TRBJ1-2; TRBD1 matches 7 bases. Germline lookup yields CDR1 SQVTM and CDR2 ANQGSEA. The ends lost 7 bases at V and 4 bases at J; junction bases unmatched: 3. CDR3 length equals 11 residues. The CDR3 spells CSARDSYGYTF. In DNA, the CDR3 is TGCAGCGCAAGGGACAGCTATGGCTACACCTTC. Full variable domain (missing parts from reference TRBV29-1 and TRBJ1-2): SAVISQKPSRDICQRGTSLTIQCQVDSQVTMMFWYRQQPGQSLTLIATANQGSEATYESGFVIDKFPISRPNLTFSTLTVSNMSPEDSSIYLCSARDSYGYTFGSGTRLTVV.

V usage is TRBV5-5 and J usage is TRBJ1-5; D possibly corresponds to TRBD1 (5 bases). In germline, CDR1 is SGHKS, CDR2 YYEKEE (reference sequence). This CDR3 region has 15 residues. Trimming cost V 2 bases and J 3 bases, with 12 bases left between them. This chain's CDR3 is CASSFVGGHNQPQHF. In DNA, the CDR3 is TGTGCCAGCAGCTTCGTGGGCGGACACAATCAGCCCCAGCATTTT.

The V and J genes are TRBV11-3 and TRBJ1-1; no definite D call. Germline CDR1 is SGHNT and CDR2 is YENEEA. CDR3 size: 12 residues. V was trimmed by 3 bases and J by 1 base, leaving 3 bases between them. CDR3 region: CASSFGNTEAFF. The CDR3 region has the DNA TGTGCCAGCAGCTTCGGGAACACTGAAGCTTTCTTT.

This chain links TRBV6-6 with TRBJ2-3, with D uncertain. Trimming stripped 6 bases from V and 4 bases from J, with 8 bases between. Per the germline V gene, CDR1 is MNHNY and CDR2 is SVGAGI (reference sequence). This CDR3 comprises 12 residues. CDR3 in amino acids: CASSQVSDTQYF. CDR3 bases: TGTGCCAGCAGCCAGGTATCAGATACGCAGTATTTT.

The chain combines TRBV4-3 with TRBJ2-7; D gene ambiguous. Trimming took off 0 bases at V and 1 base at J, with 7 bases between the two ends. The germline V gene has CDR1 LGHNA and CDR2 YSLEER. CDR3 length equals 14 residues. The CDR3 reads CASSQDGNSYEQYF. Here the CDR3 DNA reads TGCGCCAGCAGCCAAGATGGTAATTCCTACGAGCAGTACTTC.

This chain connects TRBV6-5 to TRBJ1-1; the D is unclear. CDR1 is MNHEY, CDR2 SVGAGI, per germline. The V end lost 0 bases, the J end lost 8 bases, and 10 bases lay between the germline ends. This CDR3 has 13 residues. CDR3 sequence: CASSYSSGIEAFF. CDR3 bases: TGTGCCAGCAGTTACTCCTCCGGGATCGAAGCTTTCTTT.

The DNA for the CDR3 is TGTGCCAGCAGGGGGAAGTCCGCTGGAAACACCATATATTTT. Its translation: CASRGKSAGNTIYF. The genes are TRBV9 and TRBJ1-3; D gene ambiguous. The V and J ends lost 5 bases and 2 bases respectively, with 11 bases between them. There are 14 residues in the CDR3. Germline V gene data show CDR1 as SGDLS and CDR2 as YYNGEE.

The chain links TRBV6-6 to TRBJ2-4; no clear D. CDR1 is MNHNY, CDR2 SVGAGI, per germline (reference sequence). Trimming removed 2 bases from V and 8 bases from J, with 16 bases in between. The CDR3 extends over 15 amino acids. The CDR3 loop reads CASSYVGPPVDIQYF. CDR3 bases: TGTGCCAGCAGTTACGTCGGGCCCCCAGTGGACATTCAGTACTTC.

This chain's CDR3 is CASSYSSFSEAFF. The CDR3 nucleotides are TGTGCCAGCAGTTACTCGAGCTTCTCTGAAGCTTTCTTT. This sequence joins TRBV6-2 or TRBV6-3 and TRBJ1-1, with no clear D. V lost 0 bases, J lost 6 bases, and 8 bases lay in between. In germline, CDR1 is MNHEY, CDR2 SVGEGT. This CDR3 has 13 residues.

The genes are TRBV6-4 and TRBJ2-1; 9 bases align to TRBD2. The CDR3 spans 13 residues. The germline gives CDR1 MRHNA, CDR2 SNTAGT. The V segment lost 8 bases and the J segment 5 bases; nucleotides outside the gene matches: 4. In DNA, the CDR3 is TGTGCCAGCGGGCGGGGGGGCCACAATGAGCAGTTCTTC. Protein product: CASGRGGHNEQFF.

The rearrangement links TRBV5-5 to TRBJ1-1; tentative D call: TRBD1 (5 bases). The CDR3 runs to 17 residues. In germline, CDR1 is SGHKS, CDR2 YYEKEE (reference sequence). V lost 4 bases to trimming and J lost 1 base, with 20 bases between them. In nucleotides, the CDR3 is TGTGCCAGCAGCCGCCGGGCCCTTGACAGCCAGAACACTGAAGCTTTCTTT. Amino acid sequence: CASSRRALDSQNTEAFF. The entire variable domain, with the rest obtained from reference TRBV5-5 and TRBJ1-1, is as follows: DAGVTQSPTHLIKTRGQQVTLRCSPISGHKSVSWYQQVLGQGPQFIFQYYEKEERGRGNFPDRFSARQFPNYSSELNVNALLLGDSALYLCASSRRALDSQNTEAFFGQGTRLTVV.

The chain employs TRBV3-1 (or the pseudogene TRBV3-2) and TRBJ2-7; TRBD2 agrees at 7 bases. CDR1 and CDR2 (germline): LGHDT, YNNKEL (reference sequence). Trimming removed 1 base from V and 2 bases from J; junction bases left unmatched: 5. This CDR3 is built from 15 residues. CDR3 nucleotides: TGTGCCAGCAGCCAAGCCAGGGAGGGGACCTACGAGCAGTACTTC. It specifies CASSQAREGTYEQYF.

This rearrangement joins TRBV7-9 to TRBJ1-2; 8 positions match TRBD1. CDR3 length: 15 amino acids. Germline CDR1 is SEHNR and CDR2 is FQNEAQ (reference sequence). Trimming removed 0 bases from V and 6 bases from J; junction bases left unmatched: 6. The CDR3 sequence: CASSLAPDREDGYTF. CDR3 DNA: TGTGCCAGCAGCTTAGCGCCGGACAGGGAGGATGGCTACACCTTC.

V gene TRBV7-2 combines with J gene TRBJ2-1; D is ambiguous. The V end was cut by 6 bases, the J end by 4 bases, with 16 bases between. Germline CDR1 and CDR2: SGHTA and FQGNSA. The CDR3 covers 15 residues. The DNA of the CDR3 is TGTGCCAGCAGTTTTGGCGGCAGGTTTTACAATGAGCAGTTCTTC. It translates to CASSFGGRFYNEQFF.

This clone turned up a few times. The CDR3 DNA reads as TGTGCCAGCATGGATAGGGGGGAGACCCAGTACTTC. This encodes CASMDRGETQYF. The chain couples TRBV12-3 or TRBV12-4 to TRBJ2-5; D is perhaps TRBD1 (6 bases). V gave up 7 bases and J gave up 5 bases, with 11 bases separating them. This CDR3 has 12 residues.

CDR3 protein: CASSLPSGGTNSYNEQFF. The CDR3 DNA reads TGCGCCAGCAGCTTGCCTAGCGGGGGGACCAACTCCTACAATGAGCAGTTCTTC. This sequence joins TRBV5-1 and TRBJ2-1; 11 bases line up with TRBD2. This CDR3 contains 18 residues. Germline-derived CDR1 and CDR2 are SGHRS and YFSETQ. V lost 1 base and J lost 0; bases outside the gene matches: 6.

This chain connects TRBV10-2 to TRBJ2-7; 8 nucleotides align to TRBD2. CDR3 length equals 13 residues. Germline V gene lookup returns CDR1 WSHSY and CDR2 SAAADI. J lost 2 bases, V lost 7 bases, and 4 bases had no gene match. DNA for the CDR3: TGCGCCAGCATCGCGGGGGGCCCCTACGAGCAGTACTTC. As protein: CASIAGGPYEQYF.